Included here is one T cell receptor (beta chain) sequence, with context. What it binds is not known. This sample is part of a study of shared clonotypes between healthy human individuals. V shed 0 bases and J shed 2 bases, with 10 bases lying between them. Germline V lookup: CDR1 MGHDK, CDR2 SYGVNS. The CDR3 spans 15 residues. The naive CD8 fraction comprised CD45RO-negative cells positively selected for CCR7 and excluded terminally differentiated effector memory CD45RA+ cells. TCRdb's table, derived via immunoSEQ multiplex PCR, lists solely in-frame clones and lacks some. The data contain about 2 million clones, 85% to 95% of them singletons. Study conclusions and caveats: Naive subsets typically showed greater estimated richness than memory subsets.

The source of this sequence is a man aged 18 to 30 in good health. The sequenced sample was naive CD8+ T cells sorted from blood. The chain uses TRBV25-1 and TRBJ1-1; unclear D gene. The CDR3, as DNA: TGTGCCAGCAGTGAATATATCGGCGCAAACACTGAAGCTTTCTTT. Amino acids: CASSEYIGANTEAFF.